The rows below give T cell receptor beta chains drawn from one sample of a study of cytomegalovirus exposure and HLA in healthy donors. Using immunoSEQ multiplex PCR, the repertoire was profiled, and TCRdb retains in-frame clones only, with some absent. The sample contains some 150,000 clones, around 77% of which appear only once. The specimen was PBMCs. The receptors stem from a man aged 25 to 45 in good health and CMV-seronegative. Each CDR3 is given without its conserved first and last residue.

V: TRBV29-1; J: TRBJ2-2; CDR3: SVSGTGGYTGELF
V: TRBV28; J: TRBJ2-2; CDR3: AGQGAWTGELF
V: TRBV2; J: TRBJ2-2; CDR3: ASIRDTNTGELF
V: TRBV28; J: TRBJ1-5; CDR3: ASSLRQFNQPQH
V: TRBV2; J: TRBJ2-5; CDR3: ASRGRITMQETQY
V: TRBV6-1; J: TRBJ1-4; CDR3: AGGDRLGEKLF
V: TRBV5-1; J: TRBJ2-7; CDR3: ASSFETPQGEQY
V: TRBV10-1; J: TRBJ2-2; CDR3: ASSGGRQGRLF
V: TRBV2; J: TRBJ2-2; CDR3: ASRATGPTGELF
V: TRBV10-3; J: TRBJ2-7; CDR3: AISETGTGGYEQY
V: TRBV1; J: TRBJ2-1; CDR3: TSSPGDSHSYNEQF
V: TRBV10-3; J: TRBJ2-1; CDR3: AISGGRVAGGNEQF
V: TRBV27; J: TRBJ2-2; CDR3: ASSFTSGSIGELF
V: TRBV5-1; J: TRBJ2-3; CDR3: ASSLTTDTQY
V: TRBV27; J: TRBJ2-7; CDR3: ATEAGPGGEQY
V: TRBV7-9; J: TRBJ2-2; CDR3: ASSRLAVGVTGELF
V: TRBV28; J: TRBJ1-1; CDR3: ASKRGLTEAF